This is a list of T cell receptor beta chains from one sample in a study of cytomegalovirus exposure and HLA in healthy donors. Measured with immunoSEQ multiplex PCR; TCRdb has only the in-frame clones, and not every one. The table has 200,000 to 250,000 clones, more than 60% seen once. The sequenced sample consisted of PBMCs. Every receptor here comes from an older woman in good health and CMV-seropositive. Both conserved end residues are part of each CDR3. Each record gives: clone size, D gene, V gene, J gene, CDR3 protein, CDR3 DNA. The D gene is left open where the match is weak. Expanded clones are given a class, and other clones once, few, many or no size at all.

>few|.|TRBV9|TRBJ1-2
CASSPDSSNYGYTF
TGTGCCAGCAGCCCGGACAGCTCTAACTATGGCTACACCTTC
>.|TRBD1|TRBV19|TRBJ1-2
CASSNSDRVYYGYTF
TGTGCCAGTAGTAACTCGGACAGGGTCTACTATGGCTACACCTTC
>.|TRBD1|TRBV18|TRBJ2-2
CASSRRQGADTGELFF
TGTGCCAGCTCACGACGACAGGGGGCAGACACCGGGGAGCTGTTTTTT
>.|.|TRBV18|TRBJ2-2
CASSPNVGGYTGELFF
TGTGCCAGCTCACCAAATGTCGGGGGTTATACCGGGGAGCTGTTTTTT
>.|TRBD1|TRBV5-1|TRBJ2-7
CASSFDRGPEQYF
TGCGCCAGCAGCTTCGACAGGGGCCCCGAGCAGTACTTC
>.|.|TRBV5-1|TRBJ2-2
CASSLDRLNTGELFF
TGCGCCAGCAGCTTGGACAGGTTGAACACCGGGGAGCTGTTTTTT
>.|TRBD1|TRBV18|TRBJ1-1
CASSRDRNTEAFF
TGTGCCAGCTCACGGGACAGGAACACTGAAGCTTTCTTT
>.|TRBD1|TRBV6-5|TRBJ2-1
CASSRPGTGNEQFF
TGTGCCAGCAGTCGTCCCGGGACAGGGAATGAGCAGTTCTTC
>.|.|TRBV27|TRBJ2-3
CASSPRPSTYTQYF
TGTGCCAGCAGTCCTCGTCCTAGCACATATACGCAGTATTTT
>.|.|TRBV7-2|TRBJ2-5
CASSGDETQYF
TGTGCCAGCAGCGGAGACGAGACCCAGTACTTC
>.|.|TRBV9|TRBJ2-1
CASSVAGGREYNEQFF
TGTGCCAGCAGCGTAGCCGGGGGGCGCGAATACAATGAGCAGTTCTTC
>.|TRBD2|TRBV11-2|TRBJ2-1
CASSLGEGNEQFF
TGTGCCAGCAGCTTAGGGGAGGGGAATGAGCAGTTCTTC
>few|TRBD1|TRBV5-8|TRBJ2-3
CASSAGQATDTQYF
TGTGCCAGCAGCGCGGGACAGGCAACAGATACGCAGTATTTT
>.|.|TRBV5-1|TRBJ2-7
CASSLGTAPTYEQYF
TGCGCCAGCAGCTTGGGGACAGCGCCTACCTACGAGCAGTACTTC
>.|.|TRBV7-9|TRBJ1-5
CASSRTDSNQPQHF
TGTGCCAGCAGCCGGACAGATAGCAATCAGCCCCAGCATTTT
>.|TRBD1|TRBV7-9|TRBJ1-1
CSSSPRQGIGSSFF
TGTTCCAGCAGCCCTAGACAGGGGATTGGTTCGTCTTTCTTT
>.|.|TRBV7-3|TRBJ1-1
CASSQAGTEAFF
TGTGCCAGCAGCCAGGCGGGGACTGAAGCTTTCTTT
>.|.|TRBV19|TRBJ1-5
CASSSQGAQPQHF
TGTGCCAGTAGCTCACAGGGAGCCCAGCCCCAGCATTTT
>.|TRBD2|TRBV9|TRBJ2-3
CASSVGWRGGTTDTQYF
TGTGCCAGCAGCGTAGGATGGCGGGGGGGAACCACAGATACGCAGTATTTT
>.|TRBD1|TRBV28|TRBJ1-2
CASRRQGGGYTF
TGTGCCAGCAGACGACAGGGAGGAGGCTACACCTTC
>.|TRBD1|TRBV28|TRBJ2-2
CASSLLGQGDTGELFF
TGTGCCAGCAGTTTGTTGGGACAGGGGGACACCGGGGAGCTGTTTTTT
>once|.|TRBV9|TRBJ1-4
CASSRAGTNEKLFF
TGTGCCAGCAGCCGGGCAGGGACTAATGAAAAACTGTTTTTT
>.|.|TRBV9|TRBJ2-5
CASSVADRYQETQYF
TGTGCCAGCAGCGTAGCTGACAGGTACCAAGAGACCCAGTACTTC
>.|TRBD2|TRBV10-3|TRBJ2-2
CAIGRSGGNTGELFF
TGTGCCATCGGGAGGAGCGGGGGGAACACCGGGGAGCTGTTTTTT
>.|.|TRBV7-9|TRBJ1-3
CASSKGVGNTIYF
TGTGCCAGCAGCAAAGGGGTAGGAAACACCATATATTTT
>.|.|TRBV5-5|TRBJ2-7
CASSLALMGHSYEQYF
TGTGCCAGCAGCTTGGCCTTAATGGGGCACTCCTACGAGCAGTACTTC
>.|.|TRBV9|TRBJ1-4
CASARGTNEKLFF
TGTGCCAGCGCACGGGGGACGAATGAAAAACTGTTTTTT
>few|.|TRBV4-3|TRBJ1-6
CASSQAADRVGSPLHF
TGCGCCAGCAGCCAGGCCGCGGACAGAGTGGGTTCACCCCTCCACTTT
>.|TRBD2|TRBV9|TRBJ2-5
CASSPSGGPWETQYF
TGTGCCAGCAGCCCTTCGGGGGGGCCCTGGGAGACCCAGTACTTC